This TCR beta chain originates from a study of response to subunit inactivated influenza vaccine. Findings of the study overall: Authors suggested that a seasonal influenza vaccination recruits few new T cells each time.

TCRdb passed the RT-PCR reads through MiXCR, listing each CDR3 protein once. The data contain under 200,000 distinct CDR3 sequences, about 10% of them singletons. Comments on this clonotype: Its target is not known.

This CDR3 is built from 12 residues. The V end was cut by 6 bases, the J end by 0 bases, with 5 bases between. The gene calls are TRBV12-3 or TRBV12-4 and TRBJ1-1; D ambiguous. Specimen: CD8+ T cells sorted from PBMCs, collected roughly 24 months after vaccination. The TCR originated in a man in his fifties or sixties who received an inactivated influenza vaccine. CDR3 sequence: CASRHMNTEAFF. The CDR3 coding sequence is TGTGCCAGCAGACACATGAACACTGAAGCTTTCTTT.